The entry that follows covers one T cell receptor (beta chain) sequence. Its antigen is still unknown. The data derive from a study of T cell responses to AZD1222 COVID-19 vaccine. Method: immunoSEQ multiplex PCR; TCRdb's copy keeps in-frame clones and lacks some. The sample lists approximately 170,000 clones, around 93% seen once, with about 4.4% in the top ten. Findings and caveats of the study: Unmutated regions of variants are reportedly targeted by nearly half of spike-specific TCRs. None of the repertoires were sampled until the peak T cell response had passed.

Germline lookup yields CDR1 MGHDK and CDR2 SYGVNS. The CDR3 consists of 10 residues. V was cut by 2 bases and J by 6 bases, with 1 base left in between. This chain connects TRBV25-1 to TRBJ2-5, with unresolved D. Material: peripheral blood, obtained on day 0 of AZD1222 vaccination. This sequence originates from an adult in good health. DNA for the CDR3: TGTGCCAGCAGTGAAAAGACCCAGTACTTC. Its protein product is CASSEKTQYF.